The 32 T cell receptor beta chains given below trace back to one sample, sequenced in a study of spatial heterogeneity in lung cancer. TCRdb re-derived calls from the 5' RACE reads in MiXCR, one entry per CDR3 protein. The sample has about 45,000 distinct CDR3 sequences, approximately 7% seen once. Described time point: sample taken at primary tumor resection. Unsorted whole RNA samples from tumor, nontumor lung or frozen PBMC were sequenced. The sample was PBMCs, taken at surgery. All receptors come from a female donor with early-stage non-small cell lung cancer.

This clonotype turned up a few times. The J gene is TRBJ1-6, the V gene TRBV18; 8 bases match TRBD1. CDR3 size: 17 residues. Germline assignment: CDR1 KGHSH and CDR2 LQKENI. V was pared by 3 bases and J by 6 bases, with 10 bases of the junction left unmatched. CDR3 DNA sequence: TGTGCCAGCTCACCTCTTACGGGACAGGACGGTAATTCACCCCTCCACTTT. Its translation: CASSPLTGQDGNSPLHF.

This clonotype was seen many times. J is TRBJ2-5 and V is TRBV14, with TRBD2 identical over 7 bases. The germline V gene encodes CDR1 SGHDN and CDR2 FVKESK. With V trimmed by 0 bases and J by 10 bases, 14 bases remained unmatched. The CDR3 is made up of 16 amino acids. CDR3 amino acids: CASSQDTAGLLDGQYF. CDR3 in DNA: TGTGCCAGCAGCCAAGACACCGCGGGACTACTCGACGGCCAGTACTTC. Combining the CDR3 with reference TRBV14 and TRBJ2-5 gives the whole variable domain EAGVTQFPSHSVIEKGQTVTLRCDPISGHDNLYWYRRVMGKEIKFLLHFVKESKQDESGMPNNRFLAERTGGTYSTLKVQPAELEDSGVYFCASSQDTAGLLDGQYFGPGTRLLVL.

V usage is TRBV7-2 and J usage is TRBJ2-3; 8 bases map to TRBD2. The junction had 7 bases not matched to a gene; V was cut back by 5 bases and J by 3 bases. The CDR3 length is 15 residues. The germline gives CDR1 SGHTA, CDR2 FQGNSA. The CDR3 DNA sequence: TGTGCCAGCAGCCCTGGGACTAGTGTAACAGATACGCAGTATTTT. It encodes CASSPGTSVTDTQYF.

This clonotype was detected ten times or more. Written as DNA, the CDR3 is TGCGCCAGCAGCCAAGATCTGGAGACCGGGGAGCTGTTTTTT. Encoded protein: CASSQDLETGELFF. V gene TRBV4-1 combines with J gene TRBJ2-2; D uncertain. Germline V CDR1 and CDR2: MGHRA, YSYEKL. V lost 0 bases and J lost 5, with 7 bases in between. The CDR3 length is 14 residues.

The table lists this clonotype with a few counts. The genes are TRBV9 and TRBJ1-5, with D unresolved. CDR3 size: 14 residues. Germline V lookup: CDR1 SGDLS, CDR2 YYNGEE. Deletions cut 0 bases from V and 6 bases from J, with 10 bases between. The CDR3 is CASSVGRASQPQHF. The CDR3 DNA is TGTGCCAGCAGCGTAGGTAGGGCGTCTCAGCCCCAGCATTTT.

The rearrangement uses TRBV20-1 and TRBJ1-1; D is possibly TRBD1 (5 bases). Trimming took off 4 bases at V and 5 bases at J, with 23 bases between the two ends. Per the germline V gene, CDR1 is DFQATT and CDR2 is SNEGSKA (reference sequence). This CDR3 comprises 16 residues. The CDR3 region is CSAKGMGGSRGTEAFF. The DNA of the CDR3 is TGCAGTGCTAAGGGGATGGGGGGTTCCAGAGGGACTGAAGCTTTCTTT.

The chain has TRBV18 and TRBJ2-6; 8 nucleotides align to TRBD1. Germline values: CDR1 KGHSH, CDR2 LQKENI. V gave up 5 bases and J gave up 2 bases; unmatched junction bases: 11. The CDR3 has 18 residues. The chain's CDR3 is CASSSTGAFLAGANVLTF. CDR3 sequence (DNA): TGTGCCAGCTCATCGACAGGGGCCTTCTTGGCTGGGGCCAACGTCCTGACTTTC.

This clonotype showed up many times. This sequence joins TRBV11-2 and TRBJ2-1; TRBD1 matches at 9 bases. The CDR3 spans 13 residues. Unmatched junction bases numbered 3, after V lost 5 bases and J lost 7 bases. CDR1 and CDR2 from the germline V gene are SGHAT and FQNNGV. In DNA form, the CDR3 reads TGTGCCAGCAGCCCGGGACAGGGAAATGAGCAGTTCTTC. Its protein product is CASSPGQGNEQFF.

This clonotype occurred many times. The chain has TRBV7-2 and TRBJ2-7; possible D gene TRBD1, 8 bases. CDR1 and CDR2 (germline): SGHTA, FQGNSA. There are 16 residues in the CDR3. V dropped 5 bases and J dropped 3 bases, with 20 bases sitting between them. CDR3 nucleotides: TGTGCCAGCAGCCGGATGGGGGGGACAGGCCACTACGAGCAGTACTTC. It is translated as CASSRMGGTGHYEQYF.

This clonotype was recorded at least ten times. The chain combines TRBV5-1 with TRBJ2-7; TRBD1 matches at 7 bases. Trimming took 2 bases from V and 2 from J; bases not matched to a gene: 10. This CDR3 region has 16 residues. Germline-derived CDR1 and CDR2 are SGHRS and YFSETQ. CDR3 in amino acids: CASSFTSGTGAYEQYF. CDR3 bases: TGCGCCAGCAGCTTTACCTCCGGCACAGGGGCCTACGAGCAGTACTTC.

This clonotype has ten or more counts. The chain has TRBV2 and TRBJ1-1; D gene unclear. V lost 6 bases and J lost 3, with 11 bases in between. The germline gives CDR1 SNHLY, CDR2 FYNNEI. CDR3 size: 13 residues. CDR3 bases: TGTGCCAGCAGCCTTAGGACGGACACTGAAGCTTTCTTT. Its protein is CASSLRTDTEAFF.

The V and J genes are TRBV27 and TRBJ1-1; D may be TRBD1 (6 bases). Trimming took off 5 bases at V and 2 bases at J, with 15 bases between the two ends. The germline V gene has CDR1 MNHEY and CDR2 SMNVEV (reference sequence). The CDR3 sequence is 15 residues long. CDR3: CASSSTGTINTEAFF. The CDR3, as DNA: TGTGCCAGCAGTAGCACCGGGACAATCAACACTGAAGCTTTCTTT.

In this sample, this clonotype turned up a few times. V is TRBV5-1 and J is TRBJ2-2; 7 bases map to TRBD1. J gave up 0 bases and V 0 bases, and 5 bases lay outside the gene matches. From germline, CDR1 is SGHRS and CDR2 YFSETQ. The CDR3 runs to 17 residues. CDR3 loop: CASSLAGTVPNTGELFF. DNA for the CDR3: TGCGCCAGCAGCTTGGCCGGGACAGTACCGAACACCGGGGAGCTGTTTTTT. Looking up the rest from reference TRBV5-1 and TRBJ2-2 gives the full variable domain: KAGVTQTPRYLIKTRGQQVTLSCSPISGHRSVSWYQQTPGQGLQFLFEYFSETQRNKGNFPGRFSGRQFSNSRSEMNVSTLELGDSALYLCASSLAGTVPNTGELFFGEGSRLTVL.

This clonotype was seen ten or more times. The V and J genes are TRBV18 and TRBJ1-4; D ambiguous. The V and J ends lost 2 bases and 8 bases respectively, with 9 bases between them. The CDR3 runs to 13 residues. Germline CDR1 reads KGHSH; CDR2 reads LQKENI. CDR3 bases: TGTGCCAGCTCACCAGGGTTGGGCGAAAAACTGTTTTTT. Encoded protein: CASSPGLGEKLFF.

This clonotype was seen repeatedly, ten times or more. The rearrangement uses TRBV4-3 and TRBJ1-4, with a weak D call TRBD1 (6 bases). V dropped 1 base and J dropped 7 bases, with 13 bases sitting between them. CDR3 length: 15 amino acids. The germline V gene encodes CDR1 LGHNA and CDR2 YSLEER. CDR3 residues: CASSQVGGQGEKLFF. In DNA form, the CDR3 reads TGCGCCAGCAGCCAAGTGGGGGGGCAGGGTGAAAAACTGTTTTTT.

This clonotype was recorded many times. V usage is TRBV11-2 and J usage is TRBJ1-5; no firm D call. Per germline, CDR1 SGHAT and CDR2 FQNNGV. The CDR3 runs 15 residues. Trimming pared 1 base from V and 0 bases from J, leaving 7 bases between. The CDR3 is CASSLVANSNQPQHF. CDR3 nucleotide sequence: TGTGCCAGCAGCTTAGTAGCGAATAGCAATCAGCCCCAGCATTTT.

This clonotype was detected many times. DNA for the CDR3: TGCAGTGCTAGCCTGGGTACTAACTATGGCTACACCTTC. Its protein is CSASLGTNYGYTF. This rearrangement joins TRBV20-1 to TRBJ1-2; no clear D. Germline V gene sequence: CDR1 DFQATT, CDR2 SNEGSKA (reference sequence). This CDR3 has 13 amino acids. V dropped 3 bases and J dropped 0 bases, with 8 bases sitting between them.

This clonotype showed up many times. The chain joins TRBV20-1 to TRBJ2-3; D remains ambiguous. This CDR3 is 13 amino acids long. Germline V gene data show CDR1 as DFQATT and CDR2 as SNEGSKA (reference sequence). With 2 bases removed from V and 2 bases from J, the gap between germline ends came to 8 bases. Here the CDR3 DNA reads TGCAGTGCTAGACCCTCAGTCACAGATACGCAGTATTTT. Translated: CSARPSVTDTQYF.

This chain connects TRBV4-1 to TRBJ2-7; 7 nucleotides agree with TRBD1. In germline, CDR1 is MGHRA, CDR2 YSYEKL. The V and J ends lost 5 bases and 6 bases, in that order; junction bases with no gene match: 10. This CDR3 region has 14 residues. For the CDR3, the DNA is TGCGCCAGCAGCTTAGACAGGGTTTGGGGCGAGCAGTACTTC. Translated, it gives CASSLDRVWGEQYF.

A few counts support this clonotype. The chain carries TRBV2 and TRBJ2-1; TRBD2 might be the D (6 bases). Germline V gene sequence: CDR1 SNHLY, CDR2 FYNNEI. V was clipped by 2 bases and J by 7 bases, with 24 bases between them. The CDR3 length is 18 residues. This chain's CDR3 is CASSELGGNPIGRNEQFF. In DNA form, the CDR3 reads TGTGCCAGCAGTGAACTGGGAGGCAACCCGATTGGGAGGAATGAGCAGTTCTTC. The full variable domain, rest sourced from reference TRBV2 and TRBJ2-1, is EPEVTQTPSHQVTQMGQEVILRCVPISNHLYFYWYRQILGQKVEFLVSFYNNEISEKSEIFDDQFSVERPDGSNFTLKIRSTKLEDSAMYFCASSELGGNPIGRNEQFFGPGTRLTVL.

The rearrangement uses TRBV10-2 and TRBJ1-1; 7 bases align to TRBD1. The CDR3 runs to 13 residues. Trimming cost V 6 bases and J 7 bases; bases outside gene matches: 8. Germline V lookup: CDR1 WSHSY, CDR2 SAAADI. CDR3 nucleotide sequence: TGCGCCAGCAGCGTCGACAGGGCAAATGAAGCTTTCTTT. Residues: CASSVDRANEAFF.

This clonotype was observed many times. The chain carries TRBV11-2 and TRBJ2-1; 12 bases align to TRBD2. The CDR3 extends over 16 amino acids. Looked up from germline, CDR1 is SGHAT and CDR2 is FQNNGV. With 6 bases clipped from V and 8 bases from J, the junction kept 11 bases outside the gene matches. The CDR3 spells CASRPKLAGGVDEQFF. For the CDR3, the DNA is TGTGCCAGCAGACCCAAACTAGCGGGGGGCGTCGATGAGCAGTTCTTC.

This clonotype turned up a few times. This chain joins TRBV10-3 and TRBJ2-1; 9 bases are a match to TRBD2. Germline assignment: CDR1 ENHRY and CDR2 SYGVKD. The CDR3 is made up of 12 amino acids. V lost 6 bases to trimming and J lost 15 bases; unmatched junction nucleotides: 9. CDR3 loop: CAISSTGTSMFF. The CDR3 DNA reads as TGTGCCATCAGCTCAACCGGGACTAGCATGTTCTTC.

The J gene is TRBJ2-3, the V gene TRBV5-1, with 12 bases aligning to TRBD1. CDR3 length: 16 residues. Per the germline V gene, CDR1 is SGHRS and CDR2 is YFSETQ. J lost 5 bases, V lost 5 bases, and 9 bases had no gene match. In DNA, the CDR3 is TGCGCCAGCAGAACGGGACAGGGGGCGTCGGGAGATACGCAGTATTTT. It is translated as CASRTGQGASGDTQYF.

As DNA, the CDR3 is TGCAGTGCTGGGGACATGCCCCTCTACGAGCAGTACTTC. It codes for CSAGDMPLYEQYF. This chain joins TRBV20-1 and TRBJ2-7; a weak D match, TRBD1 (6 bases). CDR1 is DFQATT and CDR2 is SNEGSKA in the germline V gene (reference sequence). CDR3 length: 13 amino acids. The V end was cut by 5 bases, the J end by 3 bases, with 14 bases between.

In this sample, this clonotype turned up many times. The junction departs from the called germline gene at one end, perhaps through a read error. The chain links TRBV12-3 or TRBV12-4 to TRBJ2-7, with D possibly matching TRBD1 (6 bases). This CDR3 has 14 residues. The CDR3 sequence: CASTSTTGMKGQSF. The CDR3, as DNA: TGTGCCAGCACCTCGACGACAGGAATGAAGGGGCAGTCCTTC.

This clonotype was seen many times. The chain couples TRBV5-8 to TRBJ1-2, with D maybe TRBD1 (6 bases). CDR1 is SGHTS and CDR2 is YDEGEE in the germline V gene. The CDR3 contains 16 residues. V was cut by 3 bases and J by 7 bases, with 22 bases left in between. CDR3 sequence: CASSSQMGGLARGYTF. For the CDR3, the DNA is TGTGCCAGCAGCTCCCAGATGGGGGGGCTGGCGCGTGGCTACACCTTC.

This chain joins TRBV12-3 or TRBV12-4 and TRBJ2-1, with 8 bases aligning to TRBD2. The CDR3 extends over 18 amino acids. J lost 0 bases, V lost 5 bases, and 12 bases had no gene match. CDR3 protein: CASSPSAGVLSSYNEQFF. The CDR3 DNA reads TGTGCCAGCAGTCCCTCAGCGGGGGTTTTGAGCTCCTACAATGAGCAGTTCTTC.

The V and J genes are TRBV5-1 and TRBJ1-2; the D gene is possibly TRBD1 (5 bases). Germline V gene lookup returns CDR1 SGHRS and CDR2 YFSETQ. This CDR3 is built from 15 residues. V was trimmed by 0 bases and J by 0 bases, leaving 9 bases between them. The CDR3 reads CASSLARDSNYGYTF. The CDR3 bases are TGCGCCAGCAGCTTGGCCAGGGACTCTAACTATGGCTACACCTTC.

This clonotype has ten or more counts. This rearrangement joins TRBV4-1 to TRBJ1-5; D call uncertain. The V gene's germline CDR1 is MGHRA and CDR2 YSYEKL. This CDR3 contains 15 residues. V dropped 4 bases and J dropped 4 bases, with 14 bases sitting between them. CDR3 sequence: CASSPPAVENQPQHF. The CDR3 nucleotides are TGCGCCAGCAGCCCGCCTGCGGTCGAAAATCAGCCCCAGCATTTT.

The sample holds many counts of this clonotype. This sequence joins TRBV6-5 and TRBJ2-3, with D perhaps matching TRBD2 (5 bases). There are 15 residues in the CDR3. Germline V lookup: CDR1 MNHEY, CDR2 SVGAGI. With 6 bases removed from V and 0 bases from J, the gap between germline ends came to 13 bases. The CDR3 coding sequence is TGTGCCAGCAGGAAAGACTATTCTAGCACAGATACGCAGTATTTT. This codes for CASRKDYSSTDTQYF.

This clonotype was counted at least ten times. This chain connects TRBV5-1 to TRBJ2-5; 7 bases align to TRBD1. Per germline, CDR1 SGHRS and CDR2 YFSETQ. The CDR3 loop spans 15 amino acids. V shed 0 bases, J shed 4 bases, and the junction held 6 bases outside the gene matches. CDR3 loop: CASSLGDRVPETQYF. For the CDR3, the DNA is TGCGCCAGCAGCTTGGGCGACAGGGTACCAGAGACCCAGTACTTC.